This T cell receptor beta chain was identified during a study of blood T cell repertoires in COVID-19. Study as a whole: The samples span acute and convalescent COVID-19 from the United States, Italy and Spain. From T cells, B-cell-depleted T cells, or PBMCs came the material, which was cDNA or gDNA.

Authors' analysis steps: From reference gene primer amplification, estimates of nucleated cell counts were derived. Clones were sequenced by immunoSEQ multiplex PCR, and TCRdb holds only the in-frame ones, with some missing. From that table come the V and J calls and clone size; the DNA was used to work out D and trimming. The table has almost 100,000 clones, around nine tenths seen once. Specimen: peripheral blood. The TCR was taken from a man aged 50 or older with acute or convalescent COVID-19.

CDR3 DNA sequence: TGCGCCACCTGGACAGGACTCTATGGCTACACCTTC. Translation: CATWTGLYGYTF. This chain links TRBV10-1 with TRBJ1-2, with 7 bases aligning to TRBD1. Per the germline V gene, CDR1 is WNHNN and CDR2 is SYGVQD (reference sequence). This CDR3 is 12 amino acids long. V trimming: 10 bases; J trimming: 4 bases; junction bases outside the gene matches: 6.